This T cell receptor (beta chain) emerged from a study of T-cell reconstitution after alpha-beta-depleted transplantation in children. Per the germline V gene, CDR1 is MGHRA and CDR2 is YSYEKL. The CDR3 contains 15 residues. Unique molecular identifiers were incorporated during preparation of the TCRbeta library. One entry per CDR3 protein, called by TCRdb with MiXCR from the PCR reads. The data hold about 170,000 distinct CDR3 sequences, with 11% observed a single time. Study-wide points: Counts and diversity of T cells one year after transplant came mostly from newly produced T cells. Where alpha-beta T cells came from about two months after transplant was reportedly several hundred expanded graft clones.

As to this clonotype: No antigen is known for it. A read error is possible here, since a much larger clone lies one base away.

J is TRBJ2-5 and V is TRBV4-1; possibly TRBD1 or TRBD2 for D (5 bases each). This TCR came from a boy aged 2 to 9 with acute myeloid leukemia, due to receive a stem cell transplant. Sequenced material: PBMCs, taken before TCRalphabeta/CD19-depleted stem cell transplant. Here the CDR3 DNA reads TGCGCCAGCAGCCAAGATCAAAGTCAGGGAGAGACCCAGTGCTTC. Its translation is CASSQDQSQGETQCF.